These 32 T cell receptor beta chains share one sample of origin, sequenced in a study of shared clonotypes between healthy human individuals. Clones were sequenced by immunoSEQ multiplex PCR, and TCRdb holds only the in-frame ones, with some missing. The sample has 2 million to 2.5 million clones, 90% to 95% seen once. Sequenced sample: naive CD4+ T cells from PBMCs. As for subset: CD45RA+ positively selected. These receptors all stem from a man younger than 30 in good health. Some clones in this sample may be carry-over from other donors' samples.

Written as DNA, the CDR3 is TGTGCCAGTAGTATAAAAGCGTATTCGTTCACTGAAGCTTTCTTT. Protein product: CASSIKAYSFTEAFF. The gene calls are TRBV19 and TRBJ1-1; D not certain. The germline gives CDR1 LNHDA, CDR2 SQIVND (reference sequence). Between the trimmed V and J ends, which lost 2 bases and 4 bases, there was a span of 14 bases. The CDR3 consists of 15 residues. Supplemented by reference TRBV19 and TRBJ1-1, the full variable domain reads DGGITQSPKYLFRKEGQNVTLSCEQNLNHDAMYWYRQDPGQGLRLIYYSQIVNDFQKGDIAEGYSVSREKKESFPLTVTSAQKNPTAFYLCASSIKAYSFTEAFFGQGTRLTVV.

The gene calls are TRBV7-2 and TRBJ2-7, with D possibly TRBD1 on 5 matching bases. This CDR3 spans 15 amino acids. Trimming shortened V by 6 bases and J by 2 bases, and 17 bases separated the two germline ends. CDR1 and CDR2 from the germline V gene are SGHTA and FQGNSA. The CDR3 region is CASSPRRQGPYEQYF. The CDR3 coding sequence is TGTGCCAGCAGTCCACGTAGGCAGGGTCCCTACGAGCAGTACTTC.

The chain is built from TRBV7-2 and TRBJ1-2; D may be TRBD1 (6 bases). Per the germline V gene, CDR1 is SGHTA and CDR2 is FQGNSA. V lost 4 bases, J lost 8 bases, and 20 bases lay in between. This CDR3 is built from 15 residues. In DNA, the CDR3 is TGTGCCAGCAGCTCCCCTACGGGGGGCGGTAAAGGCTACACCTTC. Amino acids: CASSSPTGGGKGYTF. Combining the CDR3 with reference TRBV7-2 and TRBJ1-2 gives the whole variable domain GAGVSQSPSNKVTEKGKDVELRCDPISGHTALYWYRQSLGQGLEFLIYFQGNSAPDKSGLPSDRFSAERTGGSVSTLTIQRTQQEDSAVYLCASSSPTGGGKGYTFGSGTRLTVV.

The count of this clone is one. The CDR3 DNA reads as TGTGCCAGCAGACGGGAACGTGGCCTGTCCTACGAGCAGTACTTC. Protein product: CASRRERGLSYEQYF. The chain links TRBV6-5 to TRBJ2-7; weak D call: TRBD2 (5 bases). This CDR3 is built from 15 residues. Trimming left V 6 bases short and J 1 base short, with 16 bases between. Looked up from germline, CDR1 is MNHEY and CDR2 is SVGAGI.

CDR3 sequence reads: CASISLGAYGYTF. DNA of the CDR3: TGTGCCAGCATCTCATTAGGGGCCTATGGCTACACCTTC. V usage is TRBV28 and J usage is TRBJ1-2, with D maybe TRBD1 (5 bases). V lost 7 bases to trimming and J lost 4 bases, with 13 bases between them. This CDR3 comprises 13 residues. The V gene's germline CDR1 is MDHEN and CDR2 SYDVKM.

The chain recombines TRBV6-5 with TRBJ1-2, with 9 bases lining up with TRBD1. The J segment lost 7 bases and the V segment lost 9 bases, leaving 15 bases of the junction unmatched. The CDR3 length is 15 residues. Germline-derived CDR1 and CDR2 are MNHEY and SVGAGI. For the CDR3, the DNA is TGTGCCAGTTGTCCCCTCCCGGGACAGGGATGTGGCTACACCTTC. As protein: CASCPLPGQGCGYTF.

The chain links TRBV19 to TRBJ1-1; 7 nucleotides line up with TRBD1. Germline CDR1 reads LNHDA; CDR2 reads SQIVND (reference sequence). CDR3 length: 16 amino acids. V shed 6 bases, J shed 8 bases, and the junction held 18 bases outside the gene matches. The CDR3 nucleotides are TGTGCCAGTAGCCCCTTTGCGCAGGGGGTGAGAGTAGAAGCTTTCTTT. Amino acid sequence: CASSPFAQGVRVEAFF.

The chain recombines TRBV15 with TRBJ2-7, with 8 bases lining up with TRBD1. Germline-derived CDR1 and CDR2 are LNHNV and YYDKDF (reference sequence). This CDR3 contains 15 residues. V dropped 3 bases and J dropped 6; count of bases not matched to a gene: 10. The CDR3 nucleotides read TGTGCCACCAGCAGGTTGACAGGGGAATCCAGCGAGCAGTACTTC. Its translation is CATSRLTGESSEQYF.

The J gene is TRBJ1-2, the V gene TRBV30, with D perhaps matching TRBD1 (6 bases). V lost 5 bases and J lost 3, with 13 bases in between. Germline-derived CDR1 and CDR2 are GTSNPN and SVGIG (reference sequence). CDR3 length: 13 residues. CDR3 sequence reads: CAWGGWDDYGYTF. In DNA, the CDR3 is TGTGCCTGGGGGGGCTGGGATGACTATGGCTACACCTTC.

This clone has only one observation. This same CDR3 is encoded by further DNA sequences in the sample. This chain links TRBV9 with TRBJ2-7; D unresolved. The CDR3 covers 14 residues. Germline CDR1 SGDLS, CDR2 YYNGEE. V was cut by 0 bases and J by 2 bases, with 9 bases left in between. The CDR3 loop is CASSVGPTAYEQYF. The DNA of the CDR3 is TGTGCCAGCAGCGTAGGTCCAACCGCCTACGAGCAGTACTTC.

The chain joins TRBV5-1 to TRBJ2-5; the D is unclear. Trimming shortened V by 4 bases and J by 4 bases, and 14 bases separated the two germline ends. There are 14 residues in the CDR3. From germline, CDR1 is SGHRS and CDR2 YFSETQ. CDR3 in amino acids: CASSPDWGRETQYF. In nucleotides, the CDR3 is TGCGCCAGCAGCCCCGATTGGGGAAGAGAGACCCAGTACTTC.

This rearrangement joins TRBV5-1 to TRBJ1-2, with unresolved D. The CDR3 spans 16 residues. V was cut by 0 bases and J by 7 bases, with 19 bases left in between. Germline CDR1 and CDR2: SGHRS and YFSETQ. CDR3 DNA: TGCGCCAGCAGCTTGGGGCCGAGGCCCCTATCTGGTGGCTACACCTTC. Amino acids: CASSLGPRPLSGGYTF.

Of note for this clone: The sample carries other DNA sequences with the same CDR3. The chain carries TRBV28 and TRBJ1-5, with TRBD1 identical over 12 bases. The CDR3 covers 15 residues. J lost 7 bases, V lost 4 bases, and 5 bases had no gene match. Germline CDR1 is MDHEN and CDR2 is SYDVKM. The CDR3 reads CASSSGTGGGQPQHF. As DNA, the CDR3 is TGTGCCAGCAGTTCCGGGACAGGGGGCGGGCAGCCCCAGCATTTT.

The J gene is TRBJ2-5, the V gene TRBV18; 14 bases are a match to TRBD2. The CDR3 is 16 amino acids. The J segment lost 7 bases and the V segment lost 0 bases, leaving 4 bases of the junction unmatched. Germline V gene data show CDR1 as KGHSH and CDR2 as LQKENI. CDR3 region: CASSPPGTSGSGTQYF. Here the CDR3 DNA reads TGTGCCAGCTCACCACCCGGGACTAGCGGGAGTGGGACCCAGTACTTC. Filled out from reference TRBV18 and TRBJ2-5, the complete variable domain reads NAGVMQNPRHLVRRRGQEARLRCSPMKGHSHVYWYRQLPEEGLKFMVYLQKENIIDESGMPKERFSAEFPKEGPSILRIQQVVRGDSAAYFCASSPPGTSGSGTQYFGPGTRLLVL.

This chain connects TRBV7-2 to TRBJ2-3, with D possibly matching TRBD1 (5 bases). Germline assignment: CDR1 SGHTA and CDR2 FQGNSA. The CDR3 consists of 16 residues. The ends were cut back, 4 bases at V and 0 bases at J, with 14 bases in the middle. The CDR3 protein is CASSSRSTVSTDTQYF. The CDR3 DNA sequence: TGTGCCAGCAGCTCACGGTCGACAGTTAGCACAGATACGCAGTATTTT.

The chain joins TRBV29-1 to TRBJ1-4, with D possibly TRBD1 on 5 matching bases. Germline CDR1 is SQVTM and CDR2 is ANQGSEA. V lost 0 bases to trimming and J lost 4 bases, with 9 bases between them. The CDR3 spans 14 residues. The CDR3 DNA reads TGCAGCGTTGAAGATACAGGCCTTAATGAAAAACTGTTTTTT. Translated, it gives CSVEDTGLNEKLFF.

This rearrangement joins TRBV7-2 to TRBJ1-5; no clear D gene. This CDR3 has 14 amino acids. Germline V lookup: CDR1 SGHTA, CDR2 FQGNSA. Trimming cost V 1 base and J 3 bases, with 7 bases left between them. The CDR3 DNA is TGTGCCAGCAGCTTAGAGGCCAACAATCAGCCCCAGCATTTT. Amino acids: CASSLEANNQPQHF. Complete variable domain (other parts from reference TRBV7-2 and TRBJ1-5): GAGVSQSPSNKVTEKGKDVELRCDPISGHTALYWYRQSLGQGLEFLIYFQGNSAPDKSGLPSDRFSAERTGGSVSTLTIQRTQQEDSAVYLCASSLEANNQPQHFGDGTRLSIL.

V usage is TRBV28 and J usage is TRBJ1-4; a possible D gene is TRBD1 (5 bases). Trimming took 6 bases from V and 5 from J, leaving 16 bases between them. CDR3 size: 15 residues. Germline-derived CDR1 and CDR2 are MDHEN and SYDVKM. The CDR3 here is CASSSFDRLNEKLFF. For the CDR3, the DNA is TGTGCCAGCAGCTCGTTTGACAGACTAAATGAAAAACTGTTTTTT.

To note about this clone: The same CDR3 can be traced to other DNA sequences in this sample. The gene calls are TRBV7-3 and TRBJ1-1; D ambiguous. The CDR3 covers 13 residues. Germline lookup yields CDR1 SGHTA and CDR2 FQGTGA. Trimming pared 2 bases from V and 2 bases from J, leaving 6 bases between. CDR3 coding DNA: TGTGCCAGCAGCTTACGGACTAACACTGAAGCTTTCTTT. This codes for CASSLRTNTEAFF.

The genes are TRBV19 and TRBJ2-1, with TRBD2 identical over 9 bases. Per the germline V gene, CDR1 is LNHDA and CDR2 is SQIVND (reference sequence). This CDR3 is built from 14 residues. With 8 bases clipped from V and 6 bases from J, the junction kept 8 bases outside the gene matches. The CDR3 bases are TGTGCCAGTGCTAGCGGGAAACCGTTCAATGAGCAGTTCTTC. Its protein product is CASASGKPFNEQFF.

DNA of the CDR3: TGCGCCAGCAGTGAGAGGGGACAGGGAGCCTACGAGCAGTACTTC. Encoded protein: CASSERGQGAYEQYF. The rearrangement links TRBV10-1 to TRBJ2-7; TRBD1 agrees at 9 bases. CDR3 length: 15 amino acids. Germline CDR1 is WNHNN and CDR2 is SYGVQD (reference sequence). The V gene end was trimmed by 2 bases and the J gene end by 2 bases; junction bases not matched to a gene: 4.

The rearrangement uses TRBV14 and TRBJ2-1; the D gene could be TRBD1 or TRBD2 (6 bases each). The ends were cut back, 6 bases at V and 1 base at J, with 13 bases in the middle. Germline V gene lookup returns CDR1 SGHDN and CDR2 FVKESK. This CDR3 is built from 15 residues. As DNA, the CDR3 is TGTGCCAGCAGTCGGGGGCCTACTTCCTACAATGAGCAGTTCTTC. It yields the protein CASSRGPTSYNEQFF.

The chain uses TRBV28 and TRBJ2-2; 7 positions agree with TRBD2. V shed 7 bases and J 1 base; nucleotides not matched to a gene: 6. This CDR3 comprises 15 residues. The germline V gene encodes CDR1 MDHEN and CDR2 SYDVKM. CDR3 sequence: CASTASGGNTGELFF. CDR3 DNA: TGTGCCAGCACTGCTAGCGGAGGGAACACCGGGGAGCTGTTTTTT. The full variable domain, rest sourced from reference TRBV28 and TRBJ2-2, is DVKVTQSSRYLVKRTGEKVFLECVQDMDHENMFWYRQDPGLGLRLIYFSYDVKMKEKGDIPEGYSVSREKKERFSLILESASTNQTSMYLCASTASGGNTGELFFGEGSRLTVL.

Details on this clone: At one end the junction does not follow the germline gene, possibly because of a read error. This rearrangement joins TRBV12-5 to TRBJ2-7; D may be TRBD1 or TRBD2 (5 bases each). The CDR3 loop spans 13 amino acids. In germline, CDR1 is LGHNT, CDR2 FRNRAP. The CDR3 spells CASGLDSPGPLFF. The CDR3 DNA sequence: TGTGCTAGTGGTTTGGACTCACCGGGACCTCTCTTTTTC.

V usage is TRBV7-3 and J usage is TRBJ2-2; tentatively, D is TRBD2 (5 bases). Germline V gene sequence: CDR1 SGHTA, CDR2 FQGTGA. Between the trimmed V and J ends, which lost 4 bases and 4 bases, there was a span of 10 bases. The length of the CDR3 is 14 residues. For the CDR3, the DNA is TGTGCCAGCAGCTATGAAGCGGTCACCGGGGAGCTGTTTTTT. Translating it yields CASSYEAVTGELFF.

This chain connects TRBV5-5 to TRBJ2-2; D gene uncertain. This CDR3 has 17 amino acids. Germline CDR1 reads SGHKS; CDR2 reads YYEKEE (reference sequence). The ends were cut back, 2 bases at V and 3 bases at J, with 17 bases in the middle. The chain's CDR3 is CASSFSFSRLYTGELFF. The CDR3 DNA sequence: TGTGCCAGCAGCTTTTCTTTCTCTCGACTGTACACCGGGGAGCTGTTTTTT.

The chain joins TRBV2 to TRBJ1-3; no reliable D call. The ends were cut back, 5 bases at V and 3 bases at J, with 14 bases in the middle. Germline V lookup: CDR1 SNHLY, CDR2 FYNNEI. This CDR3 has 15 amino acids. CDR3: CASSPHGVYGNTIYF. CDR3 nucleotide sequence: TGTGCCAGCAGTCCCCACGGGGTTTATGGAAACACCATATATTTT.

The CDR3 coding sequence is TGTGCCAGCAGTTTCCGTCGAGAGCAGTACTTC. Its translation is CASSFRREQYF. The chain carries TRBV27 and TRBJ2-7; D is undetermined. V lost 3 bases, J lost 7 bases, and 7 bases lay in between. The CDR3 sequence is 11 residues long. Germline V gene data show CDR1 as MNHEY and CDR2 as SMNVEV (reference sequence).

As concerns this clone: The same CDR3 can be traced to other DNA sequences in this sample. The genes are TRBV29-1 and TRBJ2-3; TRBD2 is a possible D gene (6 bases). The CDR3 is made up of 13 amino acids. Deletions cut 4 bases from V and 1 base from J, with 9 bases between. Germline V lookup: CDR1 SQVTM, CDR2 ANQGSEA. Here the CDR3 DNA reads TGCAGCGTTGCCGGGAGAGGCACAGATACGCAGTATTTT. Its translation is CSVAGRGTDTQYF.

The CDR3 here is CASDKPGQGTNEQFF. In DNA form, the CDR3 reads TGTGCCAGTGACAAGCCGGGACAGGGGACCAATGAGCAGTTCTTC. The chain has TRBV19 and TRBJ2-1; 10 positions match TRBD1. V lost 8 bases, J lost 6 bases, and 10 bases stayed unmatched. The germline V gene has CDR1 LNHDA and CDR2 SQIVND (reference sequence). This CDR3 comprises 15 residues.

Here the CDR3 reads CASSRNLGGSEKLFF. The CDR3 bases are TGTGCCAGCAGTCGCAACCTGGGGGGCAGTGAAAAACTGTTTTTT. The rearrangement joins TRBV28 to TRBJ1-4, with TRBD1 as a possible D gene (6 bases). This CDR3 contains 15 residues. The germline V gene has CDR1 MDHEN and CDR2 SYDVKM. Trimming removed 5 bases from V and 7 bases from J, with 17 bases in between.

The CDR3 reads CASSLEVLANTEAFF. The CDR3 nucleotides are TGTGCCAGCAGTTTGGAAGTTCTCGCGAACACTGAAGCTTTCTTT. The V and J genes are TRBV28 and TRBJ1-1; D uncertain. V gave up 3 bases and J gave up 1 base, with 12 bases separating them. Germline CDR1 is MDHEN and CDR2 is SYDVKM. This CDR3 region has 15 residues.